This TCR beta chain derives from a study of blood T cell repertoires in COVID-19. Study overall: PBMCs, B-cell-depleted T cells, or T cells were the source of the cDNA or gDNA that made up the material.

Enrolment of Seattle patients took place during active infection, and they were followed longitudinally. Original data processing: Amplification of reference gene primers was used by the study to estimate nucleated cell counts. Clones were sequenced by immunoSEQ multiplex PCR, and TCRdb holds only the in-frame ones, with some missing. That table supplies the V and J calls and clone size; D and trimming were determined from the DNA. The table records 75,000 to 95,000 clones, less than 85% of them present only once. Trimming removed 5 bases from V and 2 bases from J, with 11 bases in between. Germline assignment: CDR1 MNHEY and CDR2 SMNVEV (reference sequence). This CDR3 spans 14 amino acids.

The rearrangement joins TRBV27 to TRBJ2-3, with D hard to call. The receptor was isolated from a man in his 70s with COVID-19, enrolled during active disease. The sequenced sample was peripheral blood. The DNA for the CDR3 is TGTGCCAGCAGTCTTACGAGATCCACAGATACGCAGTATTTT. This sequence encodes CASSLTRSTDTQYF.